The T cell receptor (beta chain) described here comes from a study of cytomegalovirus exposure and HLA in healthy donors. Germline CDR1 LGHNA, CDR2 YNFKEQ. The V segment lost 6 bases and the J segment 4 bases; nucleotides outside the gene matches: 7. This CDR3 comprises 14 residues. Clones were sequenced by immunoSEQ multiplex PCR, and TCRdb holds only the in-frame ones, with some missing. The table records roughly 120,000 clones, 88% of them present only once. In regard to this clone: Antigen specificity is unknown.

The donors were in the approximately 120-subject validation cohort, distinct from the approximately 610-subject first cohort. Findings of the study overall: Confirmation was obtained in vitro that a few CMV-associated chains are specific for CMV antigens.

The sample was PBMCs. This rearrangement joins TRBV4-2 to TRBJ1-1, with 8 bases identical to TRBD1. The clonotype originates from a woman under 30 in good health and CMV-seropositive. The CDR3 loop reads CASRRDRGFTEAFF. The CDR3 coding sequence is TGTGCCAGCAGACGTGACAGGGGTTTCACTGAAGCTTTCTTT.